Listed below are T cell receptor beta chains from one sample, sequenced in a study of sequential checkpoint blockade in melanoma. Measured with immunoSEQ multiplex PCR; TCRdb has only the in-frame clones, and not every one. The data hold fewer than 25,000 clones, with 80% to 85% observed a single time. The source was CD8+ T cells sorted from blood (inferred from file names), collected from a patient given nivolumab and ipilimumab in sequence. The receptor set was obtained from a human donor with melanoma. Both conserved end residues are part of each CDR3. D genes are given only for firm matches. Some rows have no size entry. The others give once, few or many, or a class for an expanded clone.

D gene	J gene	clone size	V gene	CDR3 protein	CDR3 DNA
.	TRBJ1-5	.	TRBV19	CASSIDHSQGHQPQHF	TGTGCCAGTAGTATAGATCACAGCCAGGGTCATCAGCCCCAGCATTTT
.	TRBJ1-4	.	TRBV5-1	CASSPSLNEKLFF	TGCGCCAGCAGTCCCAGTCTTAATGAAAAACTGTTTTTT
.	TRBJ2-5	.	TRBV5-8	CASSHLQGRLGETQYF	TGTGCCAGCAGCCACCTTCAGGGCAGGCTCGGGGAGACCCAGTACTTC
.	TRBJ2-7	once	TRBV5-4	CASSPPGVNHEQYF	TGTGCCAGCAGCCCCCCAGGGGTAAATCACGAGCAGTACTTC
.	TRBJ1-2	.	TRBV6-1	CASPGRGYGYTF	TGTGCCAGCCCCGGACGGGGCTATGGCTACACCTTC
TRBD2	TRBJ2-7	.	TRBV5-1	CASSRASGASYEQYF	TGCGCCAGCAGCAGGGCTAGCGGCGCCTCCTACGAGCAGTACTTC
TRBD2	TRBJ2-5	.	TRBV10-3	CAISEGGAGGRGTGETQYF	TGTGCCATCAGTGAAGGCGGAGCGGGAGGTAGGGGGACGGGGGAGACCCAGTACTTC
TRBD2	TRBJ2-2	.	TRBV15	CATSRALAEGNTGELFF	TGTGCCACCAGCAGAGCGCTAGCGGAGGGGAACACCGGGGAGCTGTTTTTT
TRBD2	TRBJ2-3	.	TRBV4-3	CASSKIAGGGEDTQYF	TGCGCCAGCAGCAAAATAGCGGGAGGGGGGGAAGATACGCAGTATTTT
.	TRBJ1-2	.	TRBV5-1	CASSLGRVDYGYTF	TGCGCCAGCAGCTTGGGCAGGGTAGACTATGGCTACACCTTC
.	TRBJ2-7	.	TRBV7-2	CASRPSGGIQYEQYF	TGTGCCAGCAGGCCGAGCGGTGGGATCCAATACGAGCAGTACTTC
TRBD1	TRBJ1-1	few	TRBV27	CASSSYVWGTANTEAFF	TGTGCCAGCAGTTCCTACGTTTGGGGGACAGCTAACACTGAAGCTTTCTTT
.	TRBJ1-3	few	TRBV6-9	CASSYYEEHTIYF	TGTGCCAGCAGTTATTACGAGGAGCACACCATATATTTT
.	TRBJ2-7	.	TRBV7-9	CASSGTGDSYEQYF	TGTGCCAGCAGCGGGACGGGGGACTCCTACGAGCAGTACTTC
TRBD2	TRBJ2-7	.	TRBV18	CASSPLAGGTYEQYF	TGTGCCAGTTCACCACTAGCGGGAGGAACCTACGAGCAGTACTTC
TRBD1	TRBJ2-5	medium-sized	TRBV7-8	CASSVDRGETQYF	TGTGCCAGCAGCGTGGACAGGGGAGAGACCCAGTACTTC
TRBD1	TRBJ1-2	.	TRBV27	CASSFQSRQGIYYGYTF	TGTGCCAGCAGTTTCCAGAGCCGACAGGGGATATACTATGGCTACACCTTC
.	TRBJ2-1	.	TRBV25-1	CASSGTSMDNEQFF	TGTGCCAGCAGTGGCACTAGCATGGACAATGAGCAGTTCTTC
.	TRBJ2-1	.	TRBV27	CASSLETKTNEQFF	TGTGCCAGCAGTTTAGAGACGAAGACAAATGAGCAGTTCTTC
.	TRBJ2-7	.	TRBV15	CATRGLSYEQYF	TGTGCCACCAGGGGCCTATCCTACGAGCAGTACTTC
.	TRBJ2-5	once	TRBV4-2	CASSQAGRGETQYF	TGTGCCAGCAGCCAAGCGGGCAGGGGAGAGACCCAGTACTTC
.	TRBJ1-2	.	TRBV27	CASSSGPGQANRLEGYTF	TGTGCCAGCAGTTCTGGACCGGGACAAGCTAACCGACTCGAGGGCTACACCTTC
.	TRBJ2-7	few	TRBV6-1	CASSQTSYEQYF	TGTGCCAGCAGTCAGACAAGCTACGAGCAGTACTTC
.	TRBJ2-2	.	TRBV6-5	CAISQGNTGELFF	TGTGCCATCTCACAGGGGAACACCGGGGAGCTGTTTTTT
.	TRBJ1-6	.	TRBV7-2	CASSLFLSSYNSPLHF	TGTGCCAGCAGCTTATTCCTGAGCTCCTATAATTCACCCCTCCACTTT
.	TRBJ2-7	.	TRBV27	CASSLSPGTRFYEQYF	TGTGCCAGCAGTTTATCACCGGGTACGAGGTTCTACGAGCAGTACTTC
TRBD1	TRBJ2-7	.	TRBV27	CASKYTGTEIFYEQYF	TGTGCCAGCAAATATACCGGGACAGAGATATTCTACGAGCAGTACTTC
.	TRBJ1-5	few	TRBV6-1	CASSEVTGSNQPQHF	TGTGCCAGCAGTGAAGTCACAGGGTCTAATCAGCCCCAGCATTTT
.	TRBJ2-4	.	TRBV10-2	CASSEAGYIQYF	TGCGCCAGCAGTGAGGCGGGGTACATTCAGTACTTC
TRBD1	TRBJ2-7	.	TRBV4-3	CASSQEWGRGLYEQYF	TGCGCCAGCAGCCAAGAATGGGGCAGGGGGCTATACGAGCAGTACTTC
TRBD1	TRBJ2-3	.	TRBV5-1	CASSPAGTGITDTQYF	TGCGCCAGCAGCCCGGCCGGGACAGGGATCACAGATACGCAGTATTTT
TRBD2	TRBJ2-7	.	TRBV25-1	CASSPTSGRNYEQYF	TGTGCCAGCAGCCCAACTAGCGGGAGAAACTACGAGCAGTACTTC
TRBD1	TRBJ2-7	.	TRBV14	CASSQARGQALYGVQYF	TGTGCCAGCAGCCAAGCCCGGGGACAGGCGTTGTATGGGGTGCAGTACTTC
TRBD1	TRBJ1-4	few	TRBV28	CASSPTGGYDEKLFF	TGTGCCAGCAGTCCCACAGGGGGCTATGATGAAAAACTGTTTTTT
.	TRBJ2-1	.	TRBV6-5	CASRRQTNEQFF	TGTGCCAGCAGACGACAGACCAATGAGCAGTTCTTC
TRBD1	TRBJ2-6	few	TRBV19	CASSAPGQDSGANVLTF	TGTGCCAGTAGTGCACCGGGACAGGACTCTGGGGCCAACGTCCTGACTTTC
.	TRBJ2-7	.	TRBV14	CASSQAEGGPIYEQYF	TGTGCCAGCAGCCAAGCGGAGGGGGGGCCTATTTACGAGCAGTACTTC
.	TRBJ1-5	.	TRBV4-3	CASSQYRGNQPQHF	TGCGCCAGCAGCCAATACAGGGGCAATCAGCCCCAGCATTTT
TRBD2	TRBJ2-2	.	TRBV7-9	CASSSAGERGELFF	TGTGCCAGCAGCTCAGCGGGAGAACGGGGAGAGCTGTTTTTT
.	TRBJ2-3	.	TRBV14	CASSQAPGLPTDTQYF	TGTGCCAGCAGCCAAGCGCCAGGGCTTCCAACAGATACGCAGTATTTT
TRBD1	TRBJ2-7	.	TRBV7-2	CASSLRQGLAYEQYF	TGTGCCAGCAGCTTACGACAGGGATTGGCGTACGAGCAGTACTTC
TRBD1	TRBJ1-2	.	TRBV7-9	CASSLGTGPYGYTF	TGTGCCAGCAGCTTAGGGACAGGGCCCTATGGCTACACCTTC
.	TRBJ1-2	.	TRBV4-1	CASSQSLRVSGYTF	TGCGCCAGCAGCCAAAGCCTCAGGGTCTCTGGCTACACCTTC
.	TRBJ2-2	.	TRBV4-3	CASSQDTTAPNTGELFF	TGCGCCAGCAGCCAAGATACGACTGCCCCAAACACCGGGGAGCTGTTTTTT
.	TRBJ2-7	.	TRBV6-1	CASSEWSGSRYEQYF	TGTGCCAGCAGTGAATGGAGTGGATCTCGGTACGAGCAGTACTTC
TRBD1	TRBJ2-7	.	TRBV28	CASSLYGWTGVYEQYF	TGTGCCAGCAGTTTATATGGGTGGACAGGGGTTTACGAGCAGTACTTC
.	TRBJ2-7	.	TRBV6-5	CASSPTGNYEQYF	TGTGCCAGCAGCCCGACAGGAAACTACGAGCAGTACTTC
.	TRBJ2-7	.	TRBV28	CASSLGGPAVEQYF	TGTGCCAGCAGTTTGGGGGGTCCCGCGGTCGAGCAGTACTTC
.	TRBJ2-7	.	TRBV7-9	CASTRAGTAYEQYF	TGTGCCAGCACCCGAGCGGGCACTGCCTACGAGCAGTACTTC
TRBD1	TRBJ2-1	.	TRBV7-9	CASRYSTGGSYNEQFF	TGTGCCAGCAGATACTCGACAGGGGGCTCCTACAATGAGCAGTTCTTC
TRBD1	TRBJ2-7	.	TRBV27	CASSLFGTGFSPTGEQYF	TGTGCCAGCAGTTTGTTTGGGACAGGATTCTCCCCGACGGGCGAGCAGTACTTC
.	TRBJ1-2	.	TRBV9	CASSVPGQFYTF	TGTGCCAGCAGCGTCCCCGGACAGTTTTACACCTTC
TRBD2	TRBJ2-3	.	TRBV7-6	CASSLPTSGALVGNGETQYF	TGTGCCAGCAGCTTACCTACTAGCGGTGCGTTAGTGGGGAATGGGGAAACGCAGTATTTT
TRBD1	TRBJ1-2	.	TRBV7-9	CASSSPARQGNYGYTF	TGTGCCAGCAGCTCCCCCGCGAGACAGGGGAACTATGGCTACACCTTC
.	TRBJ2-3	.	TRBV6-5	CASRSDLATQYF	TGTGCCAGCAGGAGCGATCTGGCTACGCAGTATTTT